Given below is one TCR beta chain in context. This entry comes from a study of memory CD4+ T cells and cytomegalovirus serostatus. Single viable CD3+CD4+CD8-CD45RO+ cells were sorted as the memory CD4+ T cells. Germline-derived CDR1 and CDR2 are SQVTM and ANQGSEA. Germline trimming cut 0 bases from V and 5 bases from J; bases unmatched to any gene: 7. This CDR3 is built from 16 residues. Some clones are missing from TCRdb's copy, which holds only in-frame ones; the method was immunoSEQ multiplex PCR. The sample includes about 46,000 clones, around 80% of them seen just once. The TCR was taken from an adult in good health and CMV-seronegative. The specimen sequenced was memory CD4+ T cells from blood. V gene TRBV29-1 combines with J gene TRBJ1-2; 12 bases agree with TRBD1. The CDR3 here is CSVEEVGTGGRYGYTF. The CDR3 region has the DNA TGCAGCGTTGAAGAAGTCGGGACAGGGGGCAGGTATGGCTACACCTTC.